Listed below are T cell receptor beta chains from one sample, sequenced in a study of T cells in localized non-small cell lung cancer. Clones were read by immunoSEQ multiplex PCR, and TCRdb kept only the in-frame ones, dropping some. Here the sample spans around 3,300 clones, around a third being singletons. The sample here was lung tumor tissue, taken before any cancer treatment. The origin of the receptors is an older female donor with stage I lung adenocarcinoma. Both conserved end residues are part of each CDR3. The D gene is left open where the match is weak. Clone size, where shown, is once, few, many, or a class for clones that have expanded.

v_call	clone_size	cdr3_length	d_call	j_call	cdr3_nt	cdr3_aa
TRBV19	few	14	-	TRBJ1-1	TGTGCCAGTAGGTCTATCTTGGGGAACACTGAAGCTTTCTTT	CASRSILGNTEAFF
TRBV6-8	few	13	-	TRBJ1-5	TGTGCCAGCAGTTCCGATTGGCGTCAGCCCCAGCATTTT	CASSSDWRQPQHF
TRBV6-4	-	16	TRBD2	TRBJ2-3	TGTGCCAGCCGCACTCTAGCGGGGGGGCGTGGAGATACGCAGTATTTT	CASRTLAGGRGDTQYF
TRBV19	few	16	-	TRBJ2-2	TGTGCCAGTAGTTTTCTCCCTGGACAGAGAAGCGGGGAGCTGTTTTTT	CASSFLPGQRSGELFF
TRBV30	-	13	-	TRBJ1-2	TGTGCCTGGAGCCCCGGGACGGAGGCTGGCTACACCTTC	CAWSPGTEAGYTF
TRBV6-8	-	13	-	TRBJ1-4	TGTGCCAGCAGAGTCGGAAGCAATGAAAAACTGTTTTTT	CASRVGSNEKLFF
TRBV6-8	few	14	TRBD1	TRBJ1-5	TGTGCCATCAGTGGGGACAGGGGGGAGAGGGCCCAGCATTTT	CAISGDRGERAQHF
TRBV5-1	-	15	-	TRBJ2-5	TGCGCCAGCAGCTTGGGCACGGGGTGGCGAGAGACCCAGTACTTC	CASSLGTGWRETQYF
TRBV4-1	medium-sized	16	TRBD2	TRBJ2-1	TGCGCCAGCAGCCAAGATATCGGGGGGGTCTACAATGAGCAGTTCTTC	CASSQDIGGVYNEQFF
TRBV6-8	few	13	-	TRBJ2-4	TGTGCCAGCAGGGCTTTAGCCAAAAACATTCAGTACTTC	CASRALAKNIQYF
TRBV6-8	few	14	-	TRBJ1-6	TGTGCCAGCAGTTTACAGAATAATAATTCACCCCTCCACTTT	CASSLQNNNSPLHF
TRBV11-3	large	14	-	TRBJ1-1	TGTGCCAGCAGCTTAGAGGCAGGGAACACTGAAGCTTTCTTT	CASSLEAGNTEAFF
TRBV10-3	-	14	-	TRBJ1-4	TGTGCCATCAGTGAGGGGAGGGGAGGTGAAAAACTGTTTTTT	CAISEGRGGEKLFF
TRBV5-1	-	16	TRBD1	TRBJ1-1	TGCGCCAGCAGCGGGGGGACAGGGGCCGAGAACACTGAAGCTTTCTTT	CASSGGTGAENTEAFF
TRBV10-3	few	14	-	TRBJ2-1	TGTGCCATCAGTGAGTTGGGGGCGGACAATGAGCAGTTCTTC	CAISELGADNEQFF
TRBV18	-	16	TRBD2	TRBJ2-7	TGTGCCAGCTCACCACCGGGTAGCGGGGGTTCCTACGAGCAGTACTTC	CASSPPGSGGSYEQYF
TRBV11-3	few	16	-	TRBJ2-5	TGTGCCAGCAGCTTAGATGGGACGAGGGGAGGAGAGACCCAGTACTTC	CASSLDGTRGGETQYF
TRBV18	-	18	-	TRBJ2-6	TGTGCCAGCTCACCAACGTCCCACAAGTACTCTGGGGCCAACGTCCTGACTTTC	CASSPTSHKYSGANVLTF
TRBV19	-	16	TRBD2	TRBJ2-5	TGTGCCAGTAGTATAGATCGCGGGAGGGCCCCGAAGACCCAGTACTTC	CASSIDRGRAPKTQYF
TRBV19	few	16	TRBD2	TRBJ2-7	TGTGCCAGTAGTCCTCAAGCGGGGGCCAAACCCTACGAGCAGTACTTC	CASSPQAGAKPYEQYF
TRBV11-3	-	15	-	TRBJ2-7	TGTGCCAGCAGCTTAGAGACGGACGCGACCTACGAGCAGTACTTC	CASSLETDATYEQYF
TRBV15	medium-sized	14	-	TRBJ2-1	TGTGCCACCAGCAGAGAAGGCGATTACAATGAGCAGTTCTTC	CATSREGDYNEQFF
TRBV5-1	-	15	TRBD1	TRBJ2-3	TGCGCCAGCAGCTTGGTGGGGACAGTCACAGATACGCAGTATTTT	CASSLVGTVTDTQYF
TRBV6-8	-	12	-	TRBJ1-6	TGTGCCAGCAGTCGACAGAATTCACCCCTCCACTTT	CASSRQNSPLHF
TRBV27	-	13	-	TRBJ1-5	TGTGCCAGCAGTTCGAAGACGGACAAGCCCCAGCATTTT	CASSSKTDKPQHF
TRBV6-8	few	20	TRBD1	TRBJ2-3	TGTGCCAGCAGCAACGAGGGACAGGGTCGGTGGGAGGTGGTGGCAGATACGCAGTATTTT	CASSNEGQGRWEVVADTQYF
TRBV6-8	few	16	TRBD2	TRBJ2-1	TGTGCCAGCAGTTACTCGGGACTAGCGGGAATCAATGAGCAGTTCTTC	CASSYSGLAGINEQFF
TRBV28	few	15	-	TRBJ1-3	TGTGCCAGCAATCTGCGGGGGGCAGGAGGAAACACCATATATTTT	CASNLRGAGGNTIYF
TRBV30	-	14	-	TRBJ1-5	TGTGCCTGGAGTGCCCGCTCTTTCAATCAGCCCCAGCATTTT	CAWSARSFNQPQHF
TRBV28	-	17	-	TRBJ1-1	TGTGCCAGCAGCCCCCTTGTGTTAGGGGGATGGGACACTGAAGCTTTCTTT	CASSPLVLGGWDTEAFF
TRBV6-9	few	11	TRBD1	TRBJ1-4	TGTGCCAGCAGTGGGACAGCTATACTGTTTTTT	CASSGTAILFF
TRBV11-3	large	15	-	TRBJ1-1	TGTGCCAGCAGCCCCCAGACAGACATGAACACTGAAGCTTTCTTT	CASSPQTDMNTEAFF
TRBV6-1	few	14	-	TRBJ1-4	TGTGCCAGCAGTGAAGGGAGGACTAATGAAAAACTGTTTTTT	CASSEGRTNEKLFF
TRBV7-1	-	15	-	TRBJ1-3	TGTGCCAGCAGCTTTCAGGGGAGCTCTGGAAACACCATATATTTT	CASSFQGSSGNTIYF
TRBV6-8	few	15	TRBD1	TRBJ1-1	TGTGCCAGCGGGGCGGGGACAGTGTCCCACACTGAAGCTTTCTTT	CASGAGTVSHTEAFF
TRBV9	-	15	-	TRBJ2-5	TGTGCCAGCAGCGTAGCTGGGCGGCCCCGGGAGACCCAGTACTTC	CASSVAGRPRETQYF
TRBV11-3	few	15	-	TRBJ2-2	TGTGCCAGCAGCTTTTTGGGACTCAACACCGGGGAGCTGTTTTTT	CASSFLGLNTGELFF
TRBV7-6	-	15	-	TRBJ2-1	TGTGCCAGCAGCTCTACTAGAGACTCCTACAATGAGCAGTTCTTC	CASSSTRDSYNEQFF
TRBV6-8	-	15	-	TRBJ1-2	TGTGCCAGCAGTGCAGCGGAGGGGGTTAACTATGGCTACACCTTC	CASSAAEGVNYGYTF
TRBV18	-	13	TRBD1	TRBJ2-1	TGTGCCAGCTCACCCAGACAGGGCGATGAGCAGTTCTTC	CASSPRQGDEQFF